These 28 T cell receptor beta chains came from one sample sequenced in a study of blood T cells in healthy people across ages. Primed by a sample-barcoded 5' primer and a J-beta primer mix, a second PCR proceeded for 7 to 11 cycles. TCRdb independently ran MiXCR on the 5' RACE reads; one entry per CDR3 protein. Of hundreds of thousands of distinct CDR3 sequences in the sample, roughly 60% were seen once. Input material: blood. The source is a man younger than 40 in good health.

For the CDR3, the DNA is TGTGCCAGCAGTTCCGGGACGTCCTTTGGAGGCTACACCTTC. Its translation is CASSSGTSFGGYTF. The V call is TRBV7-3, the J call TRBJ1-2; a possible D gene is TRBD1 (5 bases). V was shortened by 6 bases and J by 8 bases, with 19 bases between the two germline ends. Germline CDR1 and CDR2: SGHTA and FQGTGA. The CDR3 extends over 14 amino acids. Variable domain in full (rest from reference TRBV7-3 and TRBJ1-2): GAGVSQTPSNKVTEKGKYVELRCDPISGHTALYWYRQSLGQGPEFLIYFQGTGAADDSGLPNDRFFAVRPEGSVSTLKIQRTERGDSAVYLCASSSGTSFGGYTFGSGTRLTVV.

This clonotype has at least ten counts. The junction departs from germline at one end; a sequencing error may be responsible. V usage is TRBV5-1 and J usage is TRBJ2-3; D is possibly TRBD1 (6 bases). The germline V gene has CDR1 SGHRS and CDR2 YFSETQ. The CDR3 runs 14 residues. As DNA, the CDR3 is TGTGCCAGCAGCCCAGGACAGACCACAGATACGCAGTATTTT. Translation gives CASSPGQTTDTQYF.

This clonotype was observed a handful of times. This chain connects TRBV4-3 to TRBJ2-6; no firm D call. V shed 1 base and J shed 5 bases, with 12 bases lying between them. Germline V gives CDR1 LGHNA, CDR2 YSLEER. This CDR3 has 16 amino acids. CDR3 coding DNA: TGCGCCAGCAGCCAAGTTTCTGGCCGTTGGGCCAACGTCCTGACTTTC. Protein: CASSQVSGRWANVLTF.

The table lists this clonotype with a count of one. V is TRBV9 and J is TRBJ1-4; weak D call: TRBD1 (5 bases). Per the germline V gene, CDR1 is SGDLS and CDR2 is YYNGEE. Trimming stripped 0 bases from V and 7 bases from J, with 10 bases between. The CDR3 is made up of 14 amino acids. The CDR3 spells CASSVGGGGEKLFF. The CDR3 DNA reads TGTGCCAGCAGCGTAGGGGGGGGTGGTGAAAAACTGTTTTTT.

This chain links TRBV6-6 with TRBJ2-2; TRBD1 agrees at 7 bases. V was pared by 7 bases and J by 6 bases, with 11 bases of the junction left unmatched. In germline, CDR1 is MNHNY, CDR2 SVGAGI (reference sequence). This CDR3 region has 15 residues. CDR3 sequence reads: CASTFGQDWAGELFF. The CDR3 DNA sequence: TGTGCCAGCACCTTCGGACAGGATTGGGCCGGGGAGCTGTTTTTT.

The chain combines TRBV19 with TRBJ2-1, with 9 bases aligning to TRBD1. The V gene's germline CDR1 is LNHDA and CDR2 SQIVND (reference sequence). There are 16 residues in the CDR3. The junction had 6 bases not matched to a gene; V was cut back by 1 base and J by 5 bases. The CDR3: CASSIAYRGRNNEQFF. CDR3 coding DNA: TGTGCCAGTAGTATAGCATACAGGGGGCGGAACAATGAGCAGTTCTTC.

The table lists this clonotype with a few counts. The rearrangement links TRBV5-1 to TRBJ2-3, with D possibly matching TRBD2 (12 bases). The CDR3 sequence is 21 residues long. V lost 2 bases and J lost 4, with 32 bases in between. Germline assignment: CDR1 SGHRS and CDR2 YFSETQ. The DNA of the CDR3 is TGCGCCAGCAGCTTCAAGACCGGGACAGGGGGACTAGCGGGCATTGCAGATACGCAGTATTTT. Encoded protein: CASSFKTGTGGLAGIADTQYF.

V gene TRBV4-3 combines with J gene TRBJ2-5, with a possible D match to TRBD2 (5 bases). The CDR3 is 17 residues long. Trimming took off 0 bases at V and 3 bases at J, with 17 bases between the two ends. The germline CDR1 and CDR2 sequences are LGHNA and YSLEER. This CDR3 reads CASSQEWASYLEETQYF. CDR3 coding DNA: TGCGCCAGCAGCCAAGAGTGGGCTAGCTACCTGGAAGAGACCCAGTACTTC.

This rearrangement joins TRBV6-2 or TRBV6-3 to TRBJ1-5, with 9 positions matching TRBD1. The CDR3 covers 16 residues. The germline V gene encodes CDR1 MNHEY and CDR2 SVGEGT. V gave up 0 bases and J gave up 7 bases; unmatched junction bases: 7. DNA for the CDR3: TGTGCCAGCAGTTACTCGATCACAGGGGGCGGGCAGCCCCAGCATTTT. Amino acids: CASSYSITGGGQPQHF.

This chain connects TRBV6-6 to TRBJ2-5; 9 bases agree with TRBD2. The germline V gene encodes CDR1 MNHNY and CDR2 SVGAGI (reference sequence). The CDR3 sequence is 16 residues long. V lost 2 bases, J lost 5 bases, and 9 bases stayed unmatched. The CDR3 DNA is TGTGCCAGCAGTTACGAAGGTAGCGGGGGCCGGGAGACCCAGTACTTC. This sequence encodes CASSYEGSGGRETQYF.

The chain is built from TRBV6-1 and TRBJ2-1; no clear D. Germline V gives CDR1 MNHNS, CDR2 SASEGT. Trimming removed 6 bases from V and 3 bases from J, with 15 bases in between. This CDR3 comprises 15 residues. CDR3 sequence reads: CASRKQADYYNEQFF. The CDR3 DNA is TGTGCCAGCAGGAAGCAGGCAGATTACTACAATGAGCAGTTCTTC.

V gene TRBV7-2 combines with J gene TRBJ1-1; perhaps TRBD1 as D (5 bases). Germline V CDR1 and CDR2: SGHTA, FQGNSA. Trimming stripped 5 bases from V and 1 base from J, with 14 bases between. This CDR3 has 15 amino acids. CDR3 protein: CASSPTFGGNTEAFF. In DNA, the CDR3 is TGTGCCAGCAGCCCAACCTTCGGGGGGAACACTGAAGCTTTCTTT.

The chain joins TRBV29-1 to TRBJ1-1; TRBD1 matches 8 bases. The germline V gene has CDR1 SQVTM and CDR2 ANQGSEA. V gave up 7 bases and J gave up 5 bases; unmatched junction bases: 15. This CDR3 region has 15 residues. CDR3 residues: CSAHTTGADRTEAFF. The CDR3 bases are TGCAGCGCCCACACGACAGGGGCGGATCGTACTGAAGCTTTCTTT.

This chain links TRBV29-1 with TRBJ2-5; D is possibly TRBD1 (5 bases). This CDR3 comprises 13 residues. Per the germline V gene, CDR1 is SQVTM and CDR2 is ANQGSEA. The V end lost 4 bases, the J end lost 4 bases, and 13 bases lay between the germline ends. The CDR3 loop is CSVGRQGGETQYF. The CDR3, as DNA: TGCAGCGTTGGTAGGCAGGGCGGAGAGACCCAGTACTTC. The variable domain in full, with the rest retrieved from reference TRBV29-1 and TRBJ2-5, is SAVISQKPSRDICQRGTSLTIQCQVDSQVTMMFWYRQQPGQSLTLIATANQGSEATYESGFVIDKFPISRPNLTFSTLTVSNMSPEDSSIYLCSVGRQGGETQYFGPGTRLLVL.

The rearrangement links TRBV28 to TRBJ2-5; unclear D gene. The V and J ends lost 5 bases and 11 bases respectively, with 15 bases between them. CDR1 and CDR2 from the germline V gene are MDHEN and SYDVKM. The CDR3 loop spans 12 amino acids. The CDR3 DNA reads as TGTGCCAGCAGTCCCCTATCGAGTGCTCAGTACTTC. Protein product: CASSPLSSAQYF.

This clonotype is a singleton in its sample. This chain joins TRBV7-3 and TRBJ1-6; maybe TRBD1 (6 bases). This CDR3 is built from 15 residues. V lost 1 base and J 10 bases, leaving 14 bases between the germline ends. Per germline, CDR1 SGHTA and CDR2 FQGTGA. The CDR3 DNA reads as TGTGCCAGCAGCTTAAATGGGGGGCGAGCCTCACCCCTCCACTTT. It yields the protein CASSLNGGRASPLHF.

The chain joins TRBV20-1 to TRBJ1-5, with TRBD1 matching over 8 bases. The CDR3 has 11 amino acids. Germline CDR1 DFQATT, CDR2 SNEGSKA (reference sequence). With V trimmed by 3 bases and J by 9 bases, 1 base remained unmatched. CDR3 amino acids: CSASTGGPQHF. The CDR3 bases are TGCAGTGCTAGTACAGGGGGGCCCCAGCATTTT.

There are a few counts of this clonotype. The germline gene is not matched at one end of the junction; a read error may be the cause. The V gene is TRBV7-9, the J gene TRBJ1-5, with D uncertain. Germline loops: CDR1 SEHNR, CDR2 FQNEAQ (reference sequence). The length of the CDR3 is 14 residues. The CDR3 is CASSLESGNQPQHF. As DNA, the CDR3 is TGTGCCAGTAGCTTAGAGTCGGGTAATCAGCCCCAGCATTTT.

V usage is TRBV11-1 and J usage is TRBJ2-1; D perhaps matches TRBD1 (6 bases). Trimming took 5 bases from V and 9 from J, leaving 17 bases between them. The CDR3 consists of 14 residues. Germline V gene sequence: CDR1 SGHAT, CDR2 FQDESV (reference sequence). The CDR3 DNA follows: TGTGCCAGCAGCAAGCCCCAGGGGTCGATTGAGCAGTTCTTC. Translated, it gives CASSKPQGSIEQFF.

This clonotype appeared once. CDR3 protein: CTAQGFSTEAFF. CDR3 sequence (DNA): TGTACCGCACAGGGCTTTTCCACTGAAGCTTTCTTT. V is TRBV6-2 or TRBV6-3 and J is TRBJ1-1, with D tentatively TRBD1 (6 bases). The CDR3 consists of 12 residues. Germline V gives CDR1 MNHEY, CDR2 SVGEGT.

This clonotype was seen only a few times. V and J are TRBV12-3 or TRBV12-4 and TRBJ2-3; 8 nucleotides line up with TRBD2. J gave up 6 bases and V 7 bases, and 12 bases lay outside the gene matches. There are 15 residues in the CDR3. Written as DNA, the CDR3 is TGTGCCAGCATCCCTCGAGGACTAGCTGGCGATACGCAGTATTTT. As protein: CASIPRGLAGDTQYF.

The genes are TRBV9 and TRBJ1-2; D unresolved. Germline CDR1 reads SGDLS; CDR2 reads YYNGEE. This CDR3 has 17 amino acids. V was pared by 0 bases and J by 5 bases, with 20 bases between. This chain's CDR3 is CASSVDQGPTPRYGYTF. CDR3 nucleotides: TGTGCCAGCAGCGTAGATCAAGGGCCTACCCCTAGGTATGGCTACACCTTC.

The rearrangement joins TRBV6-2 or TRBV6-3 to TRBJ2-7; D is undetermined. Per germline, CDR1 MNHEY and CDR2 SVGEGT. The length of the CDR3 is 12 residues. V lost 2 bases, J lost 9 bases, and 11 bases lay in between. Here the CDR3 reads CASSYPDFGQYF. The CDR3 bases are TGTGCCAGCAGTTACCCCGACTTTGGGCAGTACTTC.

The chain employs TRBV7-2 and TRBJ2-1; D not certain. The CDR3 is 15 residues long. Trimming stripped 2 bases from V and 0 bases from J, with 8 bases between. Germline V gene sequence: CDR1 SGHTA, CDR2 FQGNSA. CDR3: CASSLRMSSYNEQFF. CDR3 bases: TGTGCCAGCAGCTTACGCATGAGCTCCTACAATGAGCAGTTCTTC.

This rearrangement joins TRBV6-2 or TRBV6-3 to TRBJ2-7; D possibly matches TRBD1 or TRBD2 (5 bases each). Germline-derived CDR1 and CDR2 are MNHEY and SVGEGT. The CDR3 contains 15 residues. The V and J ends lost 2 bases and 6 bases respectively, with 17 bases between them. The CDR3 loop reads CASSYTGHEESEQYF. The CDR3 bases are TGTGCCAGCAGTTACACGGGGCACGAAGAATCCGAGCAGTACTTC.

The chain joins TRBV15 to TRBJ2-5; TRBD1 might be the D (6 bases). Gene TRBJ2-7 matches the end of the DNA better, so the J call may be wrong. The V gene's germline CDR1 is LNHNV and CDR2 YYDKDF (reference sequence). The CDR3 covers 16 residues. The CDR3 loop reads CATSRVGDTYSYEQYF. In nucleotides, the CDR3 is TGTGCCACCAGCAGAGTTGGGGACACCTACTCCTACGAGCAGTACTTC.

This clonotype was observed a handful of times. The rearrangement links TRBV3-1 to TRBJ1-4; D not resolved. Germline V CDR1 and CDR2: LGHDT, YNNKEL (reference sequence). Trimming took off 2 bases at V and 7 bases at J, with 8 bases between the two ends. CDR3 length: 13 residues. The CDR3 DNA reads as TGTGCCAGCAGCCAAAACGAAATTGAAAAACTGTTTTTT. Translated, it gives CASSQNEIEKLFF.

V is TRBV29-1 and J is TRBJ2-1; 7 bases agree with TRBD2. The length of the CDR3 is 16 residues. Germline CDR1 SQVTM, CDR2 ANQGSEA. With V trimmed by 3 bases and J by 7 bases, 15 bases remained unmatched. For the CDR3, the DNA is TGCAGCGTTGACGGGCTCCTAGCGGACGCCCTGAATGAGCAGTTCTTC. Protein product: CSVDGLLADALNEQFF.